This entry is about one T cell receptor beta chain. Its specificity is not known. Possible read error: a much larger clone is one base away. The sample comes from a study of regulatory T cells in long-lasting Graves disease. Whole-study findings and limits: Few sampled subjects may have lowered accuracy. Persistent cases favored TRBV28, TRBJ1-2 and TRBJ2-5.

CDR1 is LGHDT, CDR2 YNNKEL, per germline (reference sequence). The length of the CDR3 is 17 residues. Arm-PCR of CDR3 regions and iRepertoire HTBI primers were used to build TCR beta libraries. TCRdb used MiXCR to reprocess the multiplex PCR reads, holding one entry per CDR3 protein. The sample carries 310,000 or so distinct CDR3 sequences, less than 20% recorded once. Stated time point: persistent/refractory GD, antithyroid drugs over 5 years with positive TRAb. There was RNA extracted from PBMCs, and the TCR library was made from it. Patients were enrolled at an endocrinology department in Xi'an, China.

This sample comprised peripheral blood mononuclear cells (PBMCs), obtained when the disease was refractory, from a patient treated with antithyroid drugs. The V and J genes are TRBV3-1 and TRBJ1-1; D is undetermined. This clonotype was sampled from a female donor with Graves disease. CDR3 loop: CACSQGGKGLVGTEAFF. The CDR3 DNA sequence: TGTGCCTGCAGCCAAGGCGGTAAGGGCTTGGTCGGCACTGAAGCTTTCTTT. Full variable domain (outside the CDR3, taken from reference TRBV3-1 and TRBJ1-1): DTAVSQTPKYLVTQMGNDKSIKCEQNLGHDTMYWYKQDSKKFLKIMFSYNNKELIINETVPNRFSPKSPDKAHLNLHINSLELGDSAVYFCACSQGGKGLVGTEAFFGQGTRLTVV.